The entry that follows covers one T cell receptor (beta chain) sequence. Antigen specificity is unknown. These data belong to a study of T cells in localized non-small cell lung cancer. Findings of the study overall: In adjacent lung, a median roughly 57 of the top 100 tumor clones were found. Uninvolved adjacent lung, not tumor, had the highest T cell clonality. Sequencing, confined to only one tumor region, leaves heterogeneity possible. Patients showing higher blood T cell density tended to see longer overall survival.

The repertoire was sequenced with immunoSEQ multiplex PCR; TCRdb's copy has only in-frame clones and lacks some. In the table there are around 30,000 clones, around 93% of which are singletons. Deletions cut 8 bases from V and 0 bases from J, with 11 bases between. Germline CDR1 LNHDA, CDR2 SQIVND (reference sequence). The CDR3 contains 13 residues. The V gene is TRBV19, the J gene TRBJ2-7; no clear D. This sample comprised PBMCs, obtained before any cancer treatment. This receptor was taken from a man aged 40-75 years with stage II lung adenocarcinoma. This chain's CDR3 is CASSRRLSYEQYF. The CDR3 DNA sequence: TGTGCCAGTTCCAGACGCCTCTCCTACGAGCAGTACTTC.